This T cell receptor beta chain emerged from a study of identifying expanded T cells in peripheral blood. Looked up from germline, CDR1 is SQVTM and CDR2 is ANQGSEA. The CDR3 sequence is 14 residues long. V shed 6 bases and J shed 3 bases, with 15 bases lying between them. As concerns this clone: Its antigen is unknown.

Study findings and constraints: Technical replicates showed about 1.1 changed clones; two weeks 15 to 20; four weeks 19.

During the collection period, no donor immune events like infections were recorded. The table came from immunoSEQ multiplex PCR; TCRdb's copy has only in-frame clones and leaves some out. The sample contains some 65,000 clones, about 83% of which appear only once. Sequencing input: blood. The genes are TRBV29-1 and TRBJ1-5; TRBD1 is a possible D gene (5 bases). The origin of this receptor is a person between 18 and 70 years old in good health. The CDR3 DNA reads as TGCAGCGTAGGGGACGGAACCGTCAATCAGCCCCAGCATTTT. It translates to CSVGDGTVNQPQHF.